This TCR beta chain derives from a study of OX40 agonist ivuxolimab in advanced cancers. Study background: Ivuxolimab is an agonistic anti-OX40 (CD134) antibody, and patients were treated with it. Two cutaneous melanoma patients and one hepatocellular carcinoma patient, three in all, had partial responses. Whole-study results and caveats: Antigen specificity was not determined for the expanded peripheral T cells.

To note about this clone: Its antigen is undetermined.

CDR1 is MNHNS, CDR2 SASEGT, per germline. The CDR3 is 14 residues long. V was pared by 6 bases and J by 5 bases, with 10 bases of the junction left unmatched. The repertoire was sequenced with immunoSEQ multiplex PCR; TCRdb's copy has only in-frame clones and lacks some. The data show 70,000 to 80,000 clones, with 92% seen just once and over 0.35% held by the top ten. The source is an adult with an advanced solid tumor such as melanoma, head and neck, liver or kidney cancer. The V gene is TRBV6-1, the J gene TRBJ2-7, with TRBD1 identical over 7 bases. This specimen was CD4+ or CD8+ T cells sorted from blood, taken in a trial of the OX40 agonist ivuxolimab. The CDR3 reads CASSRRQGVDEQYF. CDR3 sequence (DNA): TGTGCCAGCAGCAGGAGACAGGGTGTCGACGAGCAGTACTTC.